There are a few counts of the clone carrying this T cell receptor (beta chain). These data come from a study of patients and donors after allogeneic stem cell transplantation. Using its own MiXCR run on the RT-PCR reads, TCRdb lists one record per CDR3 protein. The table has tens of thousands of distinct CDR3 sequences, 10% to 15% seen once; the top ten hold approximately 32%. This clonotype was obtained from a human donor who was either an allogeneic HSCT recipient or a stem cell or donor lymphocyte infusion donor (not recorded which). It is not recorded whose cells these are; they may come from a transplant donor. The sequencing sample was made of blood, either unsorted or a sorted T cell fraction (not recorded which).

In DNA, the CDR3 is TGTGCCAGCAGCTTTAGGGGGAACACCGGGGAGCTGTTTTTT. Its protein product is CASSFRGNTGELFF. The chain uses TRBV7-2 and TRBJ2-2; D perhaps matches TRBD1 (5 bases). V lost 3 bases and J 1 base, leaving 6 bases between the germline ends. The germline V gene encodes CDR1 SGHTA and CDR2 FQGNSA. This CDR3 contains 14 residues.